This T cell receptor (beta chain) was sequenced for a study of blood T cell repertoires in COVID-19. Study at large: The origin of the acute and convalescent COVID-19 samples was the United States, Italy and Spain.

Trimming took 3 bases from V and 10 from J; bases not matched to a gene: 16. The CDR3 covers 16 residues. Looked up from germline, CDR1 is SGDLS and CDR2 is YYNGEE. Methods used by the authors: Using reference gene primer amplification, nucleated cell counts were estimated. The assay was immunoSEQ multiplex PCR, and TCRdb's table has in-frame clones only and misses some. V and J calls and clone size are those listed in that table; D and trimming were worked out from the DNA. The table shows around 140,000 clones, with about 89% occurring only once. The specimen was peripheral blood. The clonotype originates from a man aged 55 to 70 with COVID-19, enrolled during active disease. The V gene is TRBV9, the J gene TRBJ1-1, with TRBD1 matching 9 bases. The chain's CDR3 is CASSARTGVSLSGAFF. The CDR3 nucleotides are TGTGCCAGCAGCGCCCGGACAGGGGTCTCGTTGTCCGGAGCTTTCTTT.